This T cell receptor beta chain comes out of a study of cytomegalovirus exposure and HLA in healthy donors. Study-wide points: Altogether, some 170 TCR beta chains were recorded as cytomegalovirus-associated. Within the 120 or so validation repertoires, first-cohort TCR clusters tended to co-occur, according to a later analysis. In vitro experiments confirmed that a few CMV-associated chains were specific for CMV antigens.

The repertoire was sequenced with immunoSEQ multiplex PCR; TCRdb's copy has only in-frame clones and lacks some. The sample contains some 240,000 clones, 80% to 90% of which appear only once. The donors were members of the validation cohort, which comprised 120 subjects and was separate from the first cohort of several hundred subjects. CDR1 is MGHRA and CDR2 is YSYEKL in the germline V gene. V lost 1 base, J lost 3 bases, and 13 bases lay in between. This CDR3 region has 15 residues. Turning to this clone: Its antigen remains unidentified.

V usage is TRBV4-1 and J usage is TRBJ2-7; a possible D gene is TRBD2 (6 bases). This TCR came from a woman aged 18-30 years in good health and CMV-seropositive. The sequenced material came from PBMCs. The CDR3 DNA reads as TGCGCCAGCAGCCAAGTACGGGGGAGAGTCTACGAGCAGTACTTC. It translates to CASSQVRGRVYEQYF.